This T cell receptor (beta chain) was captured in a study of blood T cells in healthy people across ages. Study conclusions and caveats: PBMCs were not sorted, which prevented a conclusive comparison of naive versus antigen-experienced cells. Per-million-T-cell TCR beta diversity fell roughly linearly with age.

PCR was performed a second time for about 6 to 12 cycles using a sample-barcoded 5' primer and a J-beta primer mix. TCRdb called the 5' RACE reads again in MiXCR, with one record for every CDR3 protein. The sample includes 800,000 to 950,000 distinct CDR3 sequences, 25% to 35% of them seen just once. In regard to this clonotype: Its antigen is still unknown.

These data are also associated with another study on T cells of mothers and their children.

The TCR sequence derives from a woman aged 40-49 years in good health. The sample comprised blood.

The CDR3 DNA follows: TGTGCCAGCAGCGTAGTGAGCGCAGATACGCAGTATTTT. As protein: CASSVVSADTQYF. The V and J genes are TRBV9 and TRBJ2-3, with no clear D. Germline CDR1 SGDLS, CDR2 YYNGEE. The germline V and J ends were trimmed by 0 bases and 4 bases, with 6 bases remaining between them. There are 13 residues in the CDR3.